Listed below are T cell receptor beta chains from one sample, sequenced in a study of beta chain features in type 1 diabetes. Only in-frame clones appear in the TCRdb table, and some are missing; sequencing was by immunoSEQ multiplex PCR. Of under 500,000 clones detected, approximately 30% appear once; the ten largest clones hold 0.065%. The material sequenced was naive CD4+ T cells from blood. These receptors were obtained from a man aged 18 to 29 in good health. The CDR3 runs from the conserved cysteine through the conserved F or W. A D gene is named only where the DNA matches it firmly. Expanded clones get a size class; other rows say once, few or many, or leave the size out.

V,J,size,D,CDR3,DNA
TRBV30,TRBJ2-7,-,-,CAWSDRPLMHEQYF,TGTGCCTGGTCAGACAGGCCCCTTATGCACGAGCAGTACTTC
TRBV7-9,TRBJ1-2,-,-,CASSFAVQERDGYTF,TGTGCCAGCAGTTTCGCCGTACAGGAAAGAGATGGCTACACCTTC
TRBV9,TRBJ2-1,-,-,CASSRGTQYNEQFF,TGTGCCAGCAGCCGAGGGACTCAATACAATGAGCAGTTCTTC
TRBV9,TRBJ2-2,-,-,CASSVGGYTGELFF,TGTGCCAGCAGCGTAGGCGGGTACACCGGGGAGCTGTTTTTT
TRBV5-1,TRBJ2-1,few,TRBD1,CASSLGGGDRVYNEQFF,TGCGCCAGCAGCTTGGGTGGCGGGGACAGGGTCTACAATGAGCAGTTCTTC
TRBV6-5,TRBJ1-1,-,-,CASSYGTEAFF,TGTGCCAGCAGTTACGGGACAGAAGCTTTCTTT
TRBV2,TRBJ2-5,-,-,CASSNQETQYF,TGTGCCAGCAGCAACCAAGAGACCCAGTACTTC
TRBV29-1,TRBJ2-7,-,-,CSVEGDRLEQYF,TGCAGCGTTGAGGGGGACCGTCTTGAGCAGTACTTC
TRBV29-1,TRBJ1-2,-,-,CSVEDYGYTF,TGCAGCGTCGAGGACTATGGCTACACCTTC
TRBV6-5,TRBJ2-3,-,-,CASRGTGTDTQYF,TGTGCCAGCAGAGGGACGGGCACAGATACGCAGTATTTT
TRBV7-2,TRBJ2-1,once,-,CASSLQLGTPTLYEQFF,TGTGCCAGCAGCTTACAACTGGGGACTCCCACCCTCTATGAGCAGTTCTTC
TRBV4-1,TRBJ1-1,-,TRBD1,CASSQSRGQTEAFF,TGCGCCAGCAGCCAATCCAGGGGGCAAACTGAAGCTTTCTTT
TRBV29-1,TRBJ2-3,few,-,CSVEDGGLWGPDTQYF,TGCAGCGTTGAAGACGGTGGGCTTTGGGGTCCCGATACGCAGTATTTT
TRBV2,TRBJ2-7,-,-,CASNGRGFSYEQYF,TGTGCCAGCAATGGCAGGGGATTCTCCTACGAGCAGTACTTC
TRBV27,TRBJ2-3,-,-,CASSLLGRRRTDTQYF,TGTGCCAGCAGTTTGCTGGGCCGACGACGCACAGATACGCAGTATTTT
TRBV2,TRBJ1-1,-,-,CASQTTVNTEAFF,TGTGCCAGCCAAACTACGGTGAACACTGAAGCTTTCTTT
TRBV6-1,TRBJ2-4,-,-,CASSPGWNIQYF,TGTGCCAGCAGCCCGGGGTGGAACATTCAGTACTTC
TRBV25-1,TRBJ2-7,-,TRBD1,CASSELPGQGRYEQYF,TGTGCCAGCAGTGAACTCCCGGGACAGGGGCGCTACGAGCAGTACTTC
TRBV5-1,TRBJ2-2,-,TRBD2,CASSDGTSGDTGELFF,TGCGCCAGCAGCGACGGGACTAGCGGAGACACCGGGGAGCTGTTTTTT
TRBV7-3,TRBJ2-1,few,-,CASSPGTDNEQFF,TGTGCCAGCAGTCCCGGGACTGACAATGAGCAGTTCTTC
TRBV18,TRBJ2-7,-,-,CASSLASAPITEQYF,TGTGCCAGCTCACTGGCTAGCGCACCGATTACCGAGCAGTACTTC
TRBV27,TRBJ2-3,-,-,CASSLYGSADTQYF,TGTGCCAGCAGTTTATACGGGAGTGCAGATACGCAGTATTTT
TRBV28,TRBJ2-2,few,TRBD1,CASSLNQGAGTGELFF,TGTGCCAGCAGTTTAAATCAGGGGGCTGGCACCGGGGAGCTGTTTTTT
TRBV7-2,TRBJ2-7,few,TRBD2,CASSLEGLALYEQYF,TGTGCCAGCAGCTTAGAGGGACTAGCCCTCTACGAGCAGTACTTC
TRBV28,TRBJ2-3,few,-,CASSLGGGSGDTQYF,TGTGCCAGCAGTTTAGGAGGTGGGTCAGGAGATACGCAGTATTTT
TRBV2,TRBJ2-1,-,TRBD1,CASSDDRGSEQFF,TGTGCCAGCAGCGACGACAGGGGAAGTGAGCAGTTCTTC
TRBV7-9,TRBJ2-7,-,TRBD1,CASRGQGPEQYF,TGTGCCAGCAGGGGACAGGGGCCCGAGCAGTACTTC
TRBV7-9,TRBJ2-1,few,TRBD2,CASSSSSGNYNEQFF,TGTGCCAGCAGCTCGAGTAGCGGGAACTACAATGAGCAGTTCTTC
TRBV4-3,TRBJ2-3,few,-,CASSQISGTVADTQYF,TGCGCCAGCAGCCAGATTAGCGGGACAGTCGCAGATACGCAGTATTTT
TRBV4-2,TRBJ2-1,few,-,CASSLQSGLDEQFF,TGTGCCAGCAGCCTACAATCAGGGTTGGATGAGCAGTTCTTC
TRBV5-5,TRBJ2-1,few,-,CASSLGLEFSYNEQFF,TGTGCCAGCAGCTTGGGCTTGGAATTCTCCTACAATGAGCAGTTCTTC
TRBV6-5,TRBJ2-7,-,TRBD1,CASSPQGLMSYEQYF,TGTGCCAGCAGCCCACAGGGGCTGATGAGCTACGAGCAGTACTTC
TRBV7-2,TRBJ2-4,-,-,CASSFGTTIQYF,TGTGCCAGCAGCTTCGGGACCACAATTCAGTACTTC
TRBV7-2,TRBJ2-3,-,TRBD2,CASSSRGGTDTQYF,TGTGCCAGCAGCTCCCGGGGGGGCACAGATACGCAGTATTTT
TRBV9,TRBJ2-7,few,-,CASSVGRGNYEQYF,TGTGCCAGCAGCGTAGGGAGGGGGAACTACGAGCAGTACTTC
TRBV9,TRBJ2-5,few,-,CASSAIASWRETQYF,TGTGCCAGCAGTGCGATAGCTTCCTGGAGGGAGACCCAGTACTTC
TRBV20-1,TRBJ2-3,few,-,CSASRGDTQYF,TGCAGTGCTAGTCGCGGGGATACGCAGTATTTT
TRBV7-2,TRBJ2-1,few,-,CASSLALRGYNEQFF,TGTGCCAGCAGCTTAGCGCTTCGGGGTTACAATGAGCAGTTCTTC
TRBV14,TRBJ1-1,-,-,CASSQGLGTEAFF,TGTGCCAGCAGCCAGGGGCTCGGCACTGAAGCTTTCTTT
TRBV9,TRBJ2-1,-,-,CASSVAVGHEQFF,TGTGCCAGCAGCGTAGCGGTGGGCCATGAGCAGTTCTTC